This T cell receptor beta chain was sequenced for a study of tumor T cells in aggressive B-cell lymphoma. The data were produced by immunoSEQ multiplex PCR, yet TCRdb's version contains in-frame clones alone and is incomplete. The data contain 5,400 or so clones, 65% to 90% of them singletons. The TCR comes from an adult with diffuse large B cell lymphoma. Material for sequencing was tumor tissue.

The CDR3 is CASSLAAGPYNEQFF. The CDR3 DNA is TGCGCCAGCAGCTTGGCGGCGGGACCCTACAATGAGCAGTTCTTC. V is TRBV5-1 and J is TRBJ2-1; D is perhaps TRBD2 (6 bases). The CDR3 has 15 amino acids. V lost 0 bases and J lost 2, with 9 bases in between. The germline V gene encodes CDR1 SGHRS and CDR2 YFSETQ.